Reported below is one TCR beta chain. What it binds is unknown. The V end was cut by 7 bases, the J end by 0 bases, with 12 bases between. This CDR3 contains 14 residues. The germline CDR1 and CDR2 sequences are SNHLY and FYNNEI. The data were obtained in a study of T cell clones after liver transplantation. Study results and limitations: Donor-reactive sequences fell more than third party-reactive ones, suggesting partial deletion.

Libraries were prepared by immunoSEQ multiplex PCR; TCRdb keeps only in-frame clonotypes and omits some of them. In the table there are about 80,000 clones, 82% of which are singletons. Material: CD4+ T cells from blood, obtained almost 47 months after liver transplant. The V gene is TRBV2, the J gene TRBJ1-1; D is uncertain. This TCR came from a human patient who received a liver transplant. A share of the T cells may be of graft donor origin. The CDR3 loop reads CASTVRVMNTEAFF. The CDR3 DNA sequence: TGTGCCAGCACGGTACGTGTTATGAACACTGAAGCTTTCTTT.